This is a list of T cell receptor beta chains from one sample in a study of shared clonotypes between healthy human individuals. Only in-frame clones appear in the TCRdb table, and some are missing; sequencing was by immunoSEQ multiplex PCR. This sample yields about a million clones, of which under 80% are seen a single time; about 1.5% belongs to the top ten. Sequenced material: memory CD4+ T cells sorted from blood. All receptors derive from a man aged 18 to 29 in good health. CDR3s include the opening cysteine and the closing phenylalanine or tryptophan. Each record gives: CDR3 DNA, CDR3 protein, V gene, clone size, J gene, D gene. The D gene is left open where the match is weak. Clone size, where shown, is once, few, many, or a class for clones that have expanded.

CDR3 DNA: TGTGCCAGCGGGGGACTCCGGGACAGGGGGAATGAAAAACTGTTTTTT; CDR3 protein: CASGGLRDRGNEKLFF; V gene: TRBV2; clone size: once; J gene: TRBJ1-4; D gene: TRBD1
CDR3 DNA: TGCGCCAGCAGCTTGGTAGGACAGGGGGCAGGCAATGAGCAGTTCTTC; CDR3 protein: CASSLVGQGAGNEQFF; V gene: TRBV5-1; clone size: few; J gene: TRBJ2-1; D gene: TRBD1
CDR3 DNA: TGCAGCGTTACTGGACAGGCCTCTGGGGCCAACGTCCTGACTTTC; CDR3 protein: CSVTGQASGANVLTF; V gene: TRBV29-1; clone size: once; J gene: TRBJ2-6; D gene: TRBD1
CDR3 DNA: TGTGCCAGTAACCGGGACAGGGGTGAAAAACTGTTTTTT; CDR3 protein: CASNRDRGEKLFF; V gene: TRBV19; clone size: NA; J gene: TRBJ1-4; D gene: TRBD1
CDR3 DNA: TGTGCCAGCAGCCAAAGGCAAAAGGAGGGCTACACCTTC; CDR3 protein: CASSQRQKEGYTF; V gene: TRBV14; clone size: NA; J gene: TRBJ1-2; D gene: NA
CDR3 DNA: TGTGCCAGCAGTTTAAGAGGGAGACAGCGCCCCGAATCCTATAATTCACCCCTCCACTTT; CDR3 protein: CASSLRGRQRPESYNSPLHF; V gene: TRBV28; clone size: NA; J gene: TRBJ1-6; D gene: NA
CDR3 DNA: TGTGCCAGCAGCCCCGCCGGCGACAGGGGTACTGAAGCTTTCTTT; CDR3 protein: CASSPAGDRGTEAFF; V gene: TRBV7-9; clone size: NA; J gene: TRBJ1-1; D gene: TRBD1
CDR3 DNA: TGTGCCAGCAGCTTAACAGGCAACACTGAAGCTTTCTTT; CDR3 protein: CASSLTGNTEAFF; V gene: TRBV7-8; clone size: NA; J gene: TRBJ1-1; D gene: NA
CDR3 DNA: TGTGCCAGCAGAGTACTGCAGGGCCAACGTTCACCCCTCCACTTT; CDR3 protein: CASRVLQGQRSPLHF; V gene: TRBV2; clone size: NA; J gene: TRBJ1-6; D gene: NA
CDR3 DNA: TGTGCCATCAGTGAGGGACCCCCGAACACCGGGGAGCTGTTTTTT; CDR3 protein: CAISEGPPNTGELFF; V gene: TRBV10-3; clone size: once; J gene: TRBJ2-2; D gene: NA
CDR3 DNA: TGTGCCAGCAGTTATGGGAGGAAGGAGACCCAGTACTTC; CDR3 protein: CASSYGRKETQYF; V gene: TRBV6-5; clone size: NA; J gene: TRBJ2-5; D gene: NA
CDR3 DNA: TGTGCCTGGAGTATTAGGAGGGGCGGTGAGCAGTTCTTC; CDR3 protein: CAWSIRRGGEQFF; V gene: TRBV30; clone size: NA; J gene: TRBJ2-1; D gene: NA
CDR3 DNA: TGTGCCAGCAGCCCCGGTCGCGGCACGACTGTATCCTACAATGAGCAGTTCTTC; CDR3 protein: CASSPGRGTTVSYNEQFF; V gene: TRBV9; clone size: NA; J gene: TRBJ2-1; D gene: NA
CDR3 DNA: TGCGCCAGCAGCTTAACAGTGGATCAGCCCCAGCATTTT; CDR3 protein: CASSLTVDQPQHF; V gene: TRBV5-1; clone size: once; J gene: TRBJ1-5; D gene: NA
CDR3 DNA: TGTGCCTGGAGTACGTCTAGCGCCGGTGAGACCCAGTACTTC; CDR3 protein: CAWSTSSAGETQYF; V gene: TRBV30; clone size: NA; J gene: TRBJ2-5; D gene: NA
CDR3 DNA: TGTGCAAGTCGCTTAGGCGGATCCGGGACAGGGGGGTACGAGCAGTACTTC; CDR3 protein: CASRLGGSGTGGYEQYF; V gene: TRBV12-2; clone size: NA; J gene: TRBJ2-7; D gene: NA
CDR3 DNA: TGTGCCAGCAGTTTACTCAATCAGCCCCAGCATTTT; CDR3 protein: CASSLLNQPQHF; V gene: TRBV6-5; clone size: NA; J gene: TRBJ1-5; D gene: NA
CDR3 DNA: TGCGCCAGCAGTCATTCTAGGACAGACCACTCTGGGGCCAACGTCCTGACTTTC; CDR3 protein: CASSHSRTDHSGANVLTF; V gene: TRBV23-1; clone size: NA; J gene: TRBJ2-6; D gene: NA
CDR3 DNA: TGTGCCACCCACCAGTCGGGGGAGCCCGCCTACGAGCAGTACTTC; CDR3 protein: CATHQSGEPAYEQYF; V gene: TRBV10-3; clone size: once; J gene: TRBJ2-7; D gene: NA
CDR3 DNA: TGTGCCAGCAGCTTGAATAACTTTCAAGAGACCCAGTACTTC; CDR3 protein: CASSLNNFQETQYF; V gene: TRBV13; clone size: NA; J gene: TRBJ2-5; D gene: NA
CDR3 DNA: TGTGCCAGCAGCTTGGAAGTAGTAGGGACTGAAGCTTTCTTT; CDR3 protein: CASSLEVVGTEAFF; V gene: TRBV5-4; clone size: NA; J gene: TRBJ1-1; D gene: NA
CDR3 DNA: TGTGCCAGCAGCTTGGGACTAGCGGGAGGGGCCTACAATGAGCAGTTCTTC; CDR3 protein: CASSLGLAGGAYNEQFF; V gene: TRBV7-2; clone size: NA; J gene: TRBJ2-1; D gene: TRBD2
CDR3 DNA: TGTGCCATCGGACCTGACAGGGGGCGCACTGAAGCTTTCTTT; CDR3 protein: CAIGPDRGRTEAFF; V gene: TRBV10-3; clone size: NA; J gene: TRBJ1-1; D gene: TRBD1
CDR3 DNA: TGTGCCAGCTCAGGCTCAGGGGTCAACTCTGGAAACACCATATATTTT; CDR3 protein: CASSGSGVNSGNTIYF; V gene: TRBV18; clone size: NA; J gene: TRBJ1-3; D gene: NA
CDR3 DNA: TGTGCCAGCAGCTGGACAGTCGAATTGGACGAGCAGTACTTC; CDR3 protein: CASSWTVELDEQYF; V gene: TRBV7-2; clone size: NA; J gene: TRBJ2-7; D gene: NA
CDR3 DNA: TGCGCCAGCAGCTCGGGGGCGACAGGGGCTTATGAAAAACTGTTTTTT; CDR3 protein: CASSSGATGAYEKLFF; V gene: TRBV4-1; clone size: NA; J gene: TRBJ1-4; D gene: TRBD1
CDR3 DNA: TGTGCCAGCAGTCTAGGTGGAGCCAGGGGAACTAACTATGGCTACACCTTC; CDR3 protein: CASSLGGARGTNYGYTF; V gene: TRBV28; clone size: NA; J gene: TRBJ1-2; D gene: NA
CDR3 DNA: TGTGCCGTCATCGGGGACAAAAAAAACATTCAGTACTTC; CDR3 protein: CAVIGDKKNIQYF; V gene: TRBV6-1; clone size: once; J gene: TRBJ2-4; D gene: NA
CDR3 DNA: TGTGCCAGCAGTCAGCGGGGCCTGAACGAGCAGTACTTC; CDR3 protein: CASSQRGLNEQYF; V gene: TRBV7-9; clone size: NA; J gene: TRBJ2-7; D gene: TRBD2
CDR3 DNA: TGTGCCATCAGTGAGTCTCGCGGAAGGGGAGGCACTGAAGCTTTCTTT; CDR3 protein: CAISESRGRGGTEAFF; V gene: TRBV10-3; clone size: NA; J gene: TRBJ1-1; D gene: NA
CDR3 DNA: TGTGCCAGTAGCCAGTTCCGGGGCCCCGACAGGGAAAAACTGTTTTTT; CDR3 protein: CASSQFRGPDREKLFF; V gene: TRBV19; clone size: NA; J gene: TRBJ1-4; D gene: NA
CDR3 DNA: TGTGCCAGCAGCTGGGGGGCCTCTAATGAAAAACTGTTTTTT; CDR3 protein: CASSWGASNEKLFF; V gene: TRBV11-2; clone size: NA; J gene: TRBJ1-4; D gene: NA
CDR3 DNA: TGTGCCAGCCGGGTCTCCGGCGAAGCTTTCTTT; CDR3 protein: CASRVSGEAFF; V gene: TRBV10-3; clone size: NA; J gene: TRBJ1-1; D gene: NA